These 5 T cell receptor beta chains originate from one sample sequenced in a study of blood T cell repertoires in COVID-19 (dated by TCRdb to between 2020 and 2021). Library method: the immunoSEQ multiplex PCR assay. TCRdb's version of the immuneACCESS table is confined to in-frame rearrangements and falls short of the full clone set. An unresolved V gene accounts for under half of the shortfall where checked; the remainder is of unknown origin. This sample lists roughly 90,000 clones; around 80% were detected once. Of the sample, 25% to 40% is held by the ten largest clones. Source material: peripheral blood. The receptors were sampled from a woman older than 75 with active or convalescent COVID-19.

This clone was detected once. V gene TRBV28 combines with J gene TRBJ2-1; 8 bases map to TRBD1. Germline trimming cut 6 bases from V and 5 bases from J; bases unmatched to any gene: 9. The V gene's germline CDR1 is MDHEN and CDR2 SYDVKM. CDR3 length: 15 residues. In nucleotides, the CDR3 is TGTGCCAGCAGCCCCTCCGGGACAGGAGACAATGAGCAGTTCTTC. Protein: CASSPSGTGDNEQFF. The whole variable domain, remainder taken from reference TRBV28 and TRBJ2-1, is DVKVTQSSRYLVKRTGEKVFLECVQDMDHENMFWYRQDPGLGLRLIYFSYDVKMKEKGDIPEGYSVSREKKERFSLILESASTNQTSMYLCASSPSGTGDNEQFFGPGTRLTVL.

The rearrangement joins TRBV5-1 to TRBJ1-4; D gene uncertain. Germline V gene sequence: CDR1 SGHRS, CDR2 YFSETQ. Deletions cut 0 bases from V and 3 bases from J, with 6 bases between. This CDR3 is 14 amino acids long. CDR3 sequence (DNA): TGCGCCAGCAGCTTGGGACACCCTAATGAAAAACTGTTTTTT. Its protein is CASSLGHPNEKLFF.

The chain employs TRBV11-3 and TRBJ2-5; D may be TRBD2 (5 bases). Trimming removed 5 bases at V and 3 bases at J, with 13 bases between. Germline CDR1 SGHNT, CDR2 YENEEA. The CDR3 is made up of 14 amino acids. The CDR3 DNA follows: TGTGCCAGCAGCAGGATCGGGGTAGAAGAGACCCAGTACTTC. Amino acid sequence: CASSRIGVEETQYF.

The chain uses TRBV7-9 and TRBJ1-4; no clear D gene. CDR3 length: 15 amino acids. Trimming took 3 bases from V and 3 from J, leaving 11 bases between them. From germline, CDR1 is SEHNR and CDR2 FQNEAQ (reference sequence). CDR3 bases: TGTGCCAGCAGCTTTATATTGTCGTCTAATGAAAAACTGTTTTTT. It yields the protein CASSFILSSNEKLFF.

The CDR3 DNA follows: TGTGCCAGCCGGGAACAGGGGGTGATTAACTATGGCTACACCTTC. Protein product: CASREQGVINYGYTF. The rearrangement links TRBV2 to TRBJ1-2; 8 bases are a match to TRBD1. Germline assignment: CDR1 SNHLY and CDR2 FYNNEI. The CDR3 contains 15 residues. With 8 bases clipped from V and 1 base from J, the junction kept 9 bases outside the gene matches. The complete variable domain, with remaining parts taken from reference TRBV2 and TRBJ1-2, reads EPEVTQTPSHQVTQMGQEVILRCVPISNHLYFYWYRQILGQKVEFLVSFYNNEISEKSEIFDDQFSVERPDGSNFTLKIRSTKLEDSAMYFCASREQGVINYGYTFGSGTRLTVV.